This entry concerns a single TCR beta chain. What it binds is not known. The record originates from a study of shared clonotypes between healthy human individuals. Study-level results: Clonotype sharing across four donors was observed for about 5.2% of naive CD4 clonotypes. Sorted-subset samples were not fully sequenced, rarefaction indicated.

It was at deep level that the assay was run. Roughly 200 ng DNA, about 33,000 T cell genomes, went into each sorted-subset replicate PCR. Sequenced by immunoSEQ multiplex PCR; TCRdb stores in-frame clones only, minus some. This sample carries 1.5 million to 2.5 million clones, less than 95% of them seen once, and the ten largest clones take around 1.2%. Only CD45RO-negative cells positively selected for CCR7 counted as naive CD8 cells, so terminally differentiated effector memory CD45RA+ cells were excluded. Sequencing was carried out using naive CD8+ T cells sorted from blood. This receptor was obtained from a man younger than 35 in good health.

This CDR3 reads CASSRGPASSYEQYF. CDR3 sequence (DNA): TGTGCCAGCAGTCGCGGCCCCGCTAGCTCCTACGAGCAGTACTTC. The gene calls are TRBV2 and TRBJ2-7; no definite D call. V was shortened by 5 bases and J by 0 bases, with 14 bases between the two germline ends. CDR1 is SNHLY, CDR2 FYNNEI, per germline. This CDR3 comprises 15 residues.